Listed below are T cell receptor beta chains from one sample, sequenced in a study of human T cells and chemical hapten exposure. TCRdb recomputed calls from the RACE reads with MiXCR, one row per CDR3 protein. The sample shows fewer than 350,000 distinct CDR3 sequences, roughly 8% of them seen only once. Here the sequenced sample was whole blood, taken in connection with sensitization to the hapten diphenylcyclopropenone (DPC). Every receptor here comes from a man aged 18 to 35 with alopecia areata. Some clones in this sample may be carry-over from other donors' samples. Each CDR3 is given with its conserved first and last residue. Fields, in order: CDR3 protein, CDR3 DNA, J gene, D gene, V gene, clone size. A D gene is named only where the DNA matches it firmly. The size of a clone is reported for some rows only, either as once, few or many, or as a class for expanded clones.

CASSPVTGGGLDGYTF	TGTGCCAGCTCACCAGTTACAGGGGGCGGTCTGGATGGCTACACCTTC	TRBJ1-2	TRBD1	TRBV18	.
CASSLGAAYEQYF	TGTGCCAGCAGCTTAGGGGCAGCCTACGAGCAGTACTTC	TRBJ2-7	.	TRBV11-2	.
CASSPFGGGGPETQYF	TGCGCCAGCAGCCCCTTTGGTGGGGGGGGCCCTGAGACCCAGTACTTC	TRBJ2-5	.	TRBV5-1	many
CASSLTLSRDQYF	TGTGCCAGCAGCTTAACGCTCTCAAGGGACCAGTACTTC	TRBJ2-5	.	TRBV7-2	few
CASSPRFGSTEAFF	TGCGCCAGCAGTCCTCGATTCGGGAGCACTGAAGCTTTCTTT	TRBJ1-1	.	TRBV5-1	few
CSVSGMNTEAFF	TGCAGCGTATCAGGTATGAACACTGAAGCTTTCTTT	TRBJ1-1	.	TRBV29-1	few
CAGSRDGTNEKLFF	TGTGCCGGCAGCCGGGACGGAACTAATGAAAAACTGTTTTTT	TRBJ1-4	.	TRBV7-6	.
CASRQPSNYGYTF	TGTGCCAGCCGACAGCCCAGCAACTATGGCTACACCTTC	TRBJ1-2	.	TRBV6-2/TRBV6-3	few
CASSVGASGRETQYF	TGTGCCAGCAGCGTAGGGGCTAGCGGGAGGGAGACCCAGTACTTC	TRBJ2-5	TRBD2	TRBV9	.
CASSKGQGKETQYF	TGCGCCAGCAGCAAGGGACAGGGTAAAGAGACCCAGTACTTC	TRBJ2-5	TRBD1	TRBV5-1	few
CASSSIMNTEAFF	TGTGCCAGCAGTAGCATCATGAACACTGAAGCTTTCTTT	TRBJ1-1	.	TRBV7-2	.
CASSHLHSNQPQHF	TGCGCCAGCAGCCATCTGCATAGCAATCAGCCCCAGCATTTT	TRBJ1-5	.	TRBV4-3	.
CASSQENRQGGYGYTF	TGCGCCAGCAGCCAAGAAAACCGACAGGGAGGGTATGGCTACACCTTC	TRBJ1-2	TRBD1	TRBV4-1	many
CASTLGPRGTEAFF	TGTGCCAGCACCCTGGGACCCCGGGGCACTGAAGCTTTCTTT	TRBJ1-1	.	TRBV5-6	.
CASSMDRGPDEQFF	TGTGCCAGTAGTATGGACAGGGGGCCGGATGAGCAGTTCTTC	TRBJ2-1	TRBD1	TRBV19	.
CSARGTSGGYYEQYF	TGCAGTGCTAGAGGGACTAGCGGGGGGTACTACGAGCAGTACTTC	TRBJ2-7	TRBD2	TRBV20-1	.
CASSRRGSYEQYF	TGTGCCAGCAGCCGAAGGGGATCCTACGAGCAGTACTTC	TRBJ2-7	.	TRBV7-9	few
CASRKGGRGTGELFF	TGTGCCAGCAGGAAAGGGGGGCGAGGCACCGGGGAGCTGTTTTTT	TRBJ2-2	.	TRBV6-2/TRBV6-3	many
CASSWTSGGVQETQYF	TGCGCCAGCAGCTGGACTAGCGGGGGGGTCCAAGAGACCCAGTACTTC	TRBJ2-5	TRBD2	TRBV5-1	many